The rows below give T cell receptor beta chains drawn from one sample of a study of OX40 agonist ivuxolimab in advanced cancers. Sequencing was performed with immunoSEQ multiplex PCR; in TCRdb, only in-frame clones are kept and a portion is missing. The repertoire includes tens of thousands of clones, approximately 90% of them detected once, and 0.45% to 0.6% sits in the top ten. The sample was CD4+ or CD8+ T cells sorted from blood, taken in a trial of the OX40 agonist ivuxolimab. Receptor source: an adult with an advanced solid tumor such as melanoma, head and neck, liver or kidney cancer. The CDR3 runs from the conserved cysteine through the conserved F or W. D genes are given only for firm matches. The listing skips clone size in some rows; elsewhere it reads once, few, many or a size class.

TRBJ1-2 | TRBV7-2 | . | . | TGTGCCAGCAGCTTAGAAGGTTTATATGGCTACACCTTC | CASSLEGLYGYTF
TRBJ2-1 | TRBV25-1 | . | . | TGTGCCAGCAGACACGATTCCTACAATGAGCAGTTCTTC | CASRHDSYNEQFF
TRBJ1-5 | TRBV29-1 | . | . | TGCAGCGTTGCCAGGCTTGAGGGACCCCAGCATTTT | CSVARLEGPQHF
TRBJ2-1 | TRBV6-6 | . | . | TGTGCCAGCAGTTACTCGGGGGATGAGCAGTTCTTC | CASSYSGDEQFF
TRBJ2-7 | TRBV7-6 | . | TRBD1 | TGTGCCAGCAGCTTAGGCGGACAGGCCCTCTACGAGCAGTACTTC | CASSLGGQALYEQYF
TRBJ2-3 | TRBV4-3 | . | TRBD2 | TGCGCCAGCAGCCAAGATTCGGTTTATGCGGGGGGGGACACAGATACGCAGTATTTT | CASSQDSVYAGGDTDTQYF
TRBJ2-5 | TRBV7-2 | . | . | TGTGCCAGCAGCCTGCCCAGCGAAGAGACCCAGTACTTC | CASSLPSEETQYF
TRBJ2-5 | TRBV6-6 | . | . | TGTGCCAGCAGTTATCGCCAAGAGACCCAGTACTTC | CASSYRQETQYF
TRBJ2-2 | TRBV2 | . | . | TGTGCCAGCAGTGACATTGGCACCGGGGAGCTGTTTTTT | CASSDIGTGELFF
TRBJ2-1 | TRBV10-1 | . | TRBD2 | TGCGCCAGCAGCCAAACCCCACCAGGGACTAGTGGAGATGAGCAGTTCTTC | CASSQTPPGTSGDEQFF
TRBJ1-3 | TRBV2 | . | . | TGTGCCAGCAGTGATGGTCCCTCCTCTGGAAACACCATATATTTT | CASSDGPSSGNTIYF
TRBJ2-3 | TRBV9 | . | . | TGTGCCAGCAGCGCCCTAGTGGGGGGCACAGATACGCAGTATTTT | CASSALVGGTDTQYF
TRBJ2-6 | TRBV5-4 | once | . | TGTGCCAGCAGCAGGGACGGCGGATCCGGGGCCAACGTCCTGACTTTC | CASSRDGGSGANVLTF
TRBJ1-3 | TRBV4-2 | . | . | TGTGCCAGCAGCCAAGCCTGGGGCTCTGGAAACACCATATATTTT | CASSQAWGSGNTIYF
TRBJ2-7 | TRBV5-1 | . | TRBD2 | TGCGCCAGCAGCCTGGGACTAGCGCTTACCTACGAGCAGTACTTC | CASSLGLALTYEQYF
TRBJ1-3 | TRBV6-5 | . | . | TGTGCCAGCAGTTACGGGGGGGCTACTGGAAACACCATATATTTT | CASSYGGATGNTIYF
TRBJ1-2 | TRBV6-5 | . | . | TGTGCCAGCAGTTACTCGGGCCAGGGCCGGGGCTACACCTTC | CASSYSGQGRGYTF
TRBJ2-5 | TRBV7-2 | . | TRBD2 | TGTGCCAGCAGCGTAACTAGCGGGGGGGCCAAGACCCAGTACTTC | CASSVTSGGAKTQYF
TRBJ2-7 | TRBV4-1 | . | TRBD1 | TGCGCCAGCAGCCTAGGGGACAGTTCCTACGAGCAGTACTTC | CASSLGDSSYEQYF
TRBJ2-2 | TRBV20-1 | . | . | TGCAGTGCTACAGAAACCGGGGAGCTGTTTTTT | CSATETGELFF
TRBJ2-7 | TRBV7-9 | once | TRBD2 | TGTGCCAGCAGCGTCTCGACTAGCGGGGGTTACGAGCAGTACTTC | CASSVSTSGGYEQYF
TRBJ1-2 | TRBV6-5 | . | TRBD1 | TGTGCCAGCAGTCCCGGACAGGGCGTTCGCTACACCTTC | CASSPGQGVRYTF
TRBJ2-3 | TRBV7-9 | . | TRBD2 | TGTGCCAGCAGCCAGCAACTGACTAGCGGGGGGGCGACAGATACGCAGTATTTT | CASSQQLTSGGATDTQYF
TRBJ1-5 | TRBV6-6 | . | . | TGTGCCAGCAGTTTGGACAGCAATCAGCCCCAGCATTTT | CASSLDSNQPQHF
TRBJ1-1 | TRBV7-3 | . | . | TGTGCCAGCAAGCGGGATGCGAACACTGAAGCTTTCTTT | CASKRDANTEAFF
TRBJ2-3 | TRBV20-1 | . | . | TGCAGTGCCCCCTTCACAGATACGCAGTATTTT | CSAPFTDTQYF